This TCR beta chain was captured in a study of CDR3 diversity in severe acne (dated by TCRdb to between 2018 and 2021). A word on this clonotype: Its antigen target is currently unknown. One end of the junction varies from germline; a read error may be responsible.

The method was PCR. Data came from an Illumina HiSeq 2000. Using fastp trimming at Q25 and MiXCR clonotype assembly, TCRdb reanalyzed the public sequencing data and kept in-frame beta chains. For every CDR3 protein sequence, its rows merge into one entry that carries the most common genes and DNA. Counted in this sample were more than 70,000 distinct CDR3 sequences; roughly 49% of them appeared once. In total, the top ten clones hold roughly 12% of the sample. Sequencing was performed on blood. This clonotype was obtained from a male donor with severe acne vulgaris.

The nucleotides are TGCGCCAGCAGCCCTGGGTGGGTGAGCTCCCACGAGCAGTACTTC. This sequence encodes CASSPGWVSSHEQYF. The chain links TRBV5-1 with TRBJ2-7, with no confident D gene call. Measured from the cysteine to the phenylalanine, the CDR3 is 15 residues long. Only the CDR3 part of the read is kept: 45 bases, read in frame from the first base. The germline V gene yields SGHRS for CDR1 and YFSETQ for CDR2.